This T cell receptor beta chain was sequenced for a study of HIV-infected patients and healthy controls (dated by TCRdb to 2013 to 2016). In the study overall: The study asked whether deep sequencing of the TCR repertoire from small blood samples of HIV patients could detect immune perturbation and reconstitution. On the study overall, not on this receptor specifically: Healthy control repertoires showed roughly threefold more distinct CDR3s and higher Shannon diversity than untreated HIV+ repertoires. Comparisons were complicated by unequal numbers of distinct sequences between patients and controls, and rare events from HIV-infected data were overweighted by size-matching. HLA typing of donors was not performed in the study. Mean usage differed significantly between HIV-infected patients and controls for eight alpha and eight beta V genes. Both the Jaccard index and the count of highly shared sequences showed that healthy controls shared more CDR3s between individuals than HIV+ patients did. The observed differences in diversity could not be explained by the slight differences in age and sex profiles between the study cohorts. In the samples, alpha-beta chain pairing was left undetermined. Processing was restricted to sixteen HIV-infected individuals, which the authors judged to be a major constraint on the generalizability of the findings. Oligoclonality may be reflected in the significantly higher mean Gini indices of HIV-infected repertoires compared with controls. The use of whole blood limited sequencing depth and precluded separation of the dynamics of distinct T-cell subpopulations. Alpha-chain CDR3s from MAIT cells occurred at high frequency in healthy controls but were severely depleted in HIV+ repertoires. HIV-associated CDR3s exhibited a significant reduction in frequency during therapy, whereas CMV-associated CDR3s exhibited no significant change, although the majority increased in frequency. Size-matched repertoire data did not replicate the apparent post-therapy recovery of the Gini index in HIV-infected patients.

CDR1 KGHSH and CDR2 LQKENI were looked up in the germline V gene. V is cut by 4 bases and J by 11 bases, and the space between the germline ends is 11 bases. From cysteine to phenylalanine, the CDR3 is 11 amino acids long. The read is trimmed to its CDR3 DNA, 33 bases read in frame from base 1. Whole blood was used without cell fractionation, so the repertoire reflected all unsorted peripheral T cells. Ten uninfected healthy donors were sampled as controls, and four of these ten donors were sampled twice approximately 3 months apart. For RNA extraction, approximately 2.5 ml of peripheral blood was drawn into Tempus tubes. The TURBO-DNase kit was used to remove leftover genomic DNA, and GLOBINclear was used to deplete globin mRNA. Roughly 490 ng RNA was reverse transcribed with SuperScript III using primers against the alpha and beta constant regions. Alpha and beta chain libraries were generated separately via chain-specific third strand synthesis with multiplexing indices. In the protocol, all rearrangements within a chain were amplified with a single primer pair so that primer bias was avoided, and molecular barcodes were added to each cDNA molecule. Purified cDNA was joined by T4 RNA Ligase 1 to a 5' RACE adapter carrying a random hexamer and the SP2 sequencing primer site. The authors primed second strand synthesis from the SP2 site with Phusion polymerase and used slow temperature ramps to favor optimal annealing. Each molecule's 12-nucleotide barcode consisted of two random hexamer sequences, both added before amplification and joined together. P5 and P7 adapter elements plus a second index were added in a short first PCR, which was followed by a roughly 21-cycle amplification PCR with P5s and P7 primers. Libraries received approximately 25 PCR cycles in total, were quantified on a Qubit, sized on a Bioanalyzer, and diluted to roughly 4 nM. Sequencing of the normalized libraries was performed on an Illumina MiSeq with 2 x 250 paired-end kits. MinElute columns were the means by which the reverse transcription reactions were cleaned up, and the reactions were eluted into approximately 11 ul Tris-Cl. Adapter ligations ran for 20 to 25 hours at 16 degrees C and were afterwards cleaned with AMPure XP beads at a 1:1 ratio. As for how the authors treated the data: A modified Decombinator that output V, J, insert and barcode information was used to process the demultiplexed FASTQ files. Sequences that shared a barcode but differed from the dominant sequence were treated as errors and discarded, and barcodes were clustered at Levenshtein distance 3 and counted to estimate the original cDNA molecules. The R packages ineq, vegan, igraph and RCytoscape were used for downstream analyses, with IMGT nomenclature and CDR3 definitions applied. V gene usage was calculated across distinct sequences, with every TCR tallied a single time to avoid skew from clonal expansion. Whenever two unique CDR3 amino acid sequences within a donor differed by a single Levenshtein edit, similarity networks linked them. Published HIV-specific CDR3s (around 100 alpha, 702 beta) and CMV-specific CDR3s (approximately 13 alpha, a few hundred beta) were compiled and searched for in the repertoires. Random subsampling to size-matched repertoires demonstrated that the decreased diversity in patients did not result from their lower sequence numbers. TCRdb redid the processing of the public reads, applying fastp at Q25 and MiXCR, and retained in-frame beta chains. Rows are combined by CDR3 protein, so each entry shows the most common genes and DNA. Here the V and J calls rest on TCRdb's processing, not on the authors' analysis. This sample gives around 19,000 distinct CDR3 sequences in total; roughly 8.9% of them show up just once. The ten largest clones capture roughly 2.6% of the sample.

This clonotype was counted ten times or more. The antigen this receptor binds is unknown. No much larger clone is present one base from it, and per-base qualities are unavailable. The rearranged segments are TRBV18 and TRBJ1-1; a tentative D match to TRBD1 spans 6 bases. The sequenced sample consisted of blood. The receptor was isolated from an adult in good health. CDR3 sequence: CASSLQGAAFF. The DNA sequence follows: TGTGCCAGCTCACTACAGGGAGCTGCTTTCTTT. The full variable domain, completed from the reference TRBV18 and TRBJ1-1 proteins outside the CDR3, reads NAGVMQNPRHLVRRRGQEARLRCSPMKGHSHVYWYRQLPEEGLKFMVYLQKENIIDESGMPKERFSAEFPKEGPSILRIQQVVRGDSAAYFCASSLQGAAFFGQGTRLTVV.